Following are 5 T cell receptor beta chains from one sample sequenced in a study of response to subunit inactivated influenza vaccine. TCRdb recomputed calls from the RT-PCR reads with MiXCR, one row per CDR3 protein. The sample includes around 570,000 distinct CDR3 sequences, approximately 10% seen only once; the top ten take around 10%. These data also featured in a second study, about T cells expressing NK-cell markers. That investigation notes: Beta-chain TCR cDNA was generated via 5'RACE template switching with UMIs.

The sequenced sample was PBMCs from blood, obtained on the day of vaccination. These receptor sequences come from a man aged 50 to 60 who received an inactivated influenza vaccine.

This clonotype has a handful of counts. The chain combines TRBV20-1 with TRBJ2-7, with D maybe TRBD1 (5 bases). Germline V lookup: CDR1 DFQATT, CDR2 SNEGSKA (reference sequence). V gave up 4 bases and J gave up 6 bases, with 7 bases separating them. This CDR3 spans 10 amino acids. The CDR3 DNA is TGCAGTGCTAATGGGGCCGAGCAGTACTTC. Its translation: CSANGAEQYF.

This clonotype was found a few times. This sequence joins TRBV7-9 and TRBJ1-2, with a weak D call TRBD1 (5 bases). V lost 2 bases, J lost 8 bases, and 6 bases lay in between. The germline V gene encodes CDR1 SEHNR and CDR2 FQNEAQ (reference sequence). The CDR3 runs to 11 residues. The DNA for the CDR3 is TGTGCCAGCAGCTTAAAGGGGGGCTACACCTTC. Protein product: CASSLKGGYTF.

The chain is built from TRBV12-3 or TRBV12-4 and TRBJ2-6, with D possibly TRBD1 on 7 matching bases. V lost 6 bases to trimming and J lost 8 bases, with 20 bases between them. The CDR3 contains 16 residues. As DNA, the CDR3 is TGTGCCAGCAGCAAAAACAGGGGTGGCGGGACCAACGTCCTGACTTTC. It yields the protein CASSKNRGGGTNVLTF.

This clonotype showed up many times. The chain has TRBV12-3 or TRBV12-4 and TRBJ2-3; TRBD2 matches at 7 bases. V trimming: 6 bases; J trimming: 4 bases; junction bases outside the gene matches: 13. The CDR3 has 16 residues. The CDR3 is CASSRGLGLGADTQYF. The CDR3, as DNA: TGTGCCAGCAGCCGAGGACTAGGCCTTGGGGCAGATACGCAGTATTTT.

The chain couples TRBV7-2 to TRBJ2-2, with D perhaps matching TRBD1 or TRBD2 (5 bases each). Germline V CDR1 and CDR2: SGHTA, FQGNSA. The V end was cut by 7 bases, the J end by 6 bases, with 24 bases between. This CDR3 spans 17 amino acids. CDR3 sequence reads: CASTSRGYSIRSGELFF. CDR3 coding DNA: TGTGCCAGCACCTCCCGGGGCTACTCGATACGGTCCGGGGAGCTGTTTTTT.